The subject of this entry is one TCR beta chain. Its specificity is unknown. Indicated treatment: oral pan-JAK inhibitor, 5-10 mg twice daily. T lymphocytes (CD4+ and CD8+) were sorted from PBMCs. This sample was included in a study of CD8+ T cells in alopecia areata. Overall study findings and caveats: Patients shared TCRs less clearly than mice did, possibly owing to HLA.

CDR3 length: 13 amino acids. The V gene's germline CDR1 is LNHDA and CDR2 SQIVND (reference sequence). V was clipped by 7 bases and J by 3 bases, with 12 bases between them. RNA was isolated and reverse transcribed to cDNA, the sequencing template. Using immunoSEQ multiplex PCR, the repertoire was profiled, and TCRdb retains in-frame clones only, with some absent. The sample contains about 190,000 clones, 60% of which appear only once. The TCR was taken from a human donor with alopecia areata. Sequencing was performed on CD4+ T cells sorted from blood, taken at week 4, from a patient treated with tofacitinib. The chain has TRBV19 and TRBJ1-2; TRBD1 is a possible D gene (6 bases). CDR3 region: CASKETGDYGYTF. The CDR3, as DNA: TGTGCCAGTAAGGAGACAGGCGACTATGGCTACACCTTC.